This T cell receptor (beta chain) appears in the sequencing data of a study of control samples from healthy donors and cancer patients (dated by TCRdb to 2020 to 2022). Library preparation was by the immunoSEQ multiplex PCR assay. Held by TCRdb, this immuneACCESS table contains in-frame sequences only and omits some clones. Under half of the omission traces to an unresolved V gene where checked; the cause of the rest is unknown. For this sample the table gives around 71,000 clones, of which around 87% were detected only once. In total, the top ten clones hold approximately 2.5% of the sample. This clone came up once. Which antigen it targets is not known. Per-base quality was not reported, and no clone a single base away is much larger than it. CDR1 and CDR2 (KGHDR, SFDVKD) derive from the germline V gene. The CDR3 contains 13 residues, cysteine and phenylalanine counted. Of all the DNA, just the CDR3 is kept, 39 bases in frame from base 1. Relative to germline, V is 3 bases shorter and J is 8 bases shorter, with 12 bases between their ends.

The chain uses TRBV24-1 and TRBJ1-1, and possibly TRBD1, on 6 matching bases. The sequence was obtained from a woman aged 50 to 60 with head and neck cancer. The sequenced sample consisted of PBMCs. The encoded CDR3 is CATSDITRGEAFF. The nucleotides are TGTGCCACCAGTGATATTACCAGGGGAGAAGCTTTCTTT.